The 28 T cell receptor beta chains below come from one sample, sequenced in a study of blood T cell repertoires in COVID-19. Method: immunoSEQ multiplex PCR; TCRdb's copy keeps in-frame clones and lacks some. The sample yields 300,000 or so clones, 65% to 90% seen once. Sequences were obtained from PBMCs or T cells enriched from blood (not recorded which). These receptors came from a woman in her thirties or forties with acute COVID-19.

The chain recombines TRBV20-1 with TRBJ2-5; D possibly corresponds to TRBD2 (5 bases). CDR1 is DFQATT and CDR2 is SNEGSKA in the germline V gene (reference sequence). Trimming removed 7 bases at V and 1 base at J, with 7 bases between. This CDR3 contains 11 residues. CDR3 in amino acids: CSEGVQETQYF. Written as DNA, the CDR3 is TGCAGTGAGGGAGTCCAAGAGACCCAGTACTTC.

The genes are TRBV5-5 and TRBJ2-7, with D tentatively TRBD2 (5 bases). Germline V gives CDR1 SGHKS, CDR2 YYEKEE (reference sequence). The CDR3 loop spans 16 amino acids. Trimming stripped 0 bases from V and 2 bases from J, with 15 bases between. The CDR3 region has the DNA TGTGCCAGCAGCTTGGGGAGCAGTAGAGCGGCCTACGAGCAGTACTTC. Translation: CASSLGSSRAAYEQYF.

The V and J genes are TRBV30 and TRBJ1-1, with TRBD1 identical over 9 bases. The CDR3 runs to 19 residues. Per the germline V gene, CDR1 is GTSNPN and CDR2 is SVGIG (reference sequence). The junction had 20 bases not matched to a gene; V was cut back by 1 base and J by 5 bases. This CDR3 reads CAWSESKTGGVFRKTEAFF. CDR3 DNA: TGTGCCTGGAGTGAAAGCAAAACAGGGGGCGTGTTTAGGAAAACTGAAGCTTTCTTT.

V is TRBV19 and J is TRBJ1-6; D call uncertain. Germline V gene lookup returns CDR1 LNHDA and CDR2 SQIVND (reference sequence). The V gene lost 8 bases and the J gene lost 2 bases, with 4 bases spanning the gap. CDR3 length: 12 amino acids. The CDR3 loop is CASGPYNSPLHF. CDR3 sequence (DNA): TGTGCCAGTGGGCCCTATAATTCACCCCTCCACTTT.

This clone has a single count. This chain connects TRBV5-4 to TRBJ2-1; the D is unclear. Germline CDR1 is SGHNT and CDR2 is YYREEE (reference sequence). The CDR3 sequence is 11 residues long. The germline V and J ends were trimmed by 2 bases and 9 bases, with 6 bases remaining between them. CDR3 coding DNA: TGTGCCAGCAGCTTTAGCCGTGAGCAGTTCTTC. Protein product: CASSFSREQFF.

The chain joins TRBV19 to TRBJ1-1, with 10 bases matching TRBD1. The V gene's germline CDR1 is LNHDA and CDR2 SQIVND (reference sequence). There are 16 residues in the CDR3. V lost 8 bases and J lost 5; bases outside the gene matches: 14. The CDR3 protein is CASANRDRGEGTEAFF. CDR3 nucleotides: TGTGCCAGTGCCAACCGGGACAGGGGTGAGGGGACTGAAGCTTTCTTT.

This chain connects TRBV5-4 to TRBJ1-4; D call uncertain. Trimming removed 4 bases from V and 8 bases from J, with 12 bases in between. Germline CDR1 reads SGHNT; CDR2 reads YYREEE (reference sequence). This CDR3 comprises 13 residues. Here the CDR3 DNA reads TGTGCCAGCAGCCCGGATGGCGGGGAAAAACTGTTTTTT. Protein product: CASSPDGGEKLFF.

The V gene is TRBV12-2, the J gene TRBJ2-5; TRBD2 is the table's D call and was not checked against the DNA. TRBV12-2 is a listed pseudogene. The CDR3 totals 18 residues. As DNA, the CDR3 is TGTGCAAGTCGCTTAGCCCGACTAGCGGGAGGGCCAGCAGAGACCCAGTACTTC. Encoded protein: CASRLARLAGGPAETQYF.

The chain combines TRBV7-7 with TRBJ2-3; TRBD2 matches at 9 bases. The CDR3 extends over 13 amino acids. Germline CDR1 is SSHAT and CDR2 is FNYEAQ (reference sequence). The V gene end was trimmed by 5 bases and the J gene end by 4 bases; junction bases not matched to a gene: 1. CDR3 DNA sequence: TGTGCCAGCAGCCGACTAGCGGCAGATACGCAGTATTTT. Translation gives CASSRLAADTQYF.

CDR3 residues: CASSTGGWSYTF. CDR3 DNA: TGTGCCAGCAGTACAGGGGGCTGGAGCTACACCTTC. This chain uses TRBV6-2 or TRBV6-3 with TRBJ1-2; 9 bases are a match to TRBD1. The trim removed 5 bases at V and 9 bases at J, leaving 4 bases unmatched. Germline-derived CDR1 and CDR2 are MNHEY and SVGEGT. The CDR3 loop spans 12 amino acids.

The gene calls are TRBV27 and TRBJ2-5; TRBD1 aligns across 8 bases. After removal of 6 bases from V and 2 bases from J, the junction contained 11 bases not matched to a gene. CDR1 is MNHEY, CDR2 SMNVEV, per germline (reference sequence). The CDR3 sequence is 16 residues long. The CDR3: CASREGPRQGQETQYF. The CDR3 DNA reads TGTGCCAGCAGAGAGGGCCCTCGACAGGGGCAAGAGACCCAGTACTTC.

The chain links TRBV12-3 or TRBV12-4 to TRBJ1-5; perhaps TRBD1 as D (5 bases). Deletions cut 4 bases from V and 4 bases from J, with 8 bases between. The CDR3 has 13 residues. The CDR3 nucleotides read TGTGCCAGCAGTTCCGACAGTAATCAGCCCCAGCATTTT. Its translation: CASSSDSNQPQHF.

This clone has a single count. V is TRBV29-1 and J is TRBJ2-3; D perhaps matches TRBD2 (5 bases). Trimming shortened V by 7 bases and J by 1 base, and 12 bases separated the two germline ends. Germline CDR1 and CDR2: SQVTM and ANQGSEA. CDR3 length equals 13 residues. In nucleotides, the CDR3 is TGCAGCGCTATCCCCGGGGGCACAGATACGCAGTATTTT. Residues: CSAIPGGTDTQYF.

The gene calls are TRBV7-9 and TRBJ1-1; possibly TRBD1 for D (6 bases). V lost 5 bases and J 0 bases, leaving 16 bases between the germline ends. CDR3 length: 16 residues. Germline lookup yields CDR1 SEHNR and CDR2 FQNEAQ (reference sequence). The CDR3 DNA sequence: TGTGCCAGCAGCCCGAGGGGGGGTTTGATGAACACTGAAGCTTTCTTT. Protein sequence: CASSPRGGLMNTEAFF.

The chain joins TRBV5-1 to TRBJ2-7, with 8 bases identical to TRBD1. CDR1 SGHRS and CDR2 YFSETQ come from the germline V gene. The length of the CDR3 is 15 residues. Trimming removed 4 bases from V and 4 bases from J; junction bases left unmatched: 10. The CDR3 here is CASSNLGQGRYEQYF. The CDR3 DNA is TGCGCCAGCAGCAACCTCGGACAGGGAAGGTACGAGCAGTACTTC.

This clone was recorded a few times. The genes are TRBV2 and TRBJ2-3, with 7 bases fitting TRBD2. The V segment lost 4 bases and the J segment 4 bases; nucleotides outside the gene matches: 5. The CDR3 is 14 residues long. CDR1 and CDR2 from the germline V gene are SNHLY and FYNNEI. CDR3 loop: CASSVIGGADTQYF. The DNA for the CDR3 is TGTGCCAGCAGTGTCATTGGGGGGGCAGATACGCAGTATTTT.

CDR3 residues: CASSESSGTSGGLKETQYF. The CDR3 DNA reads TGCGCCAGCAGTGAGTCGAGCGGGACTAGCGGGGGCCTGAAAGAGACCCAGTACTTC. The genes are TRBV10-1 and TRBJ2-5; 14 bases map to TRBD2. Per germline, CDR1 WNHNN and CDR2 SYGVQD (reference sequence). J gave up 3 bases and V 0 bases, and 9 bases lay outside the gene matches. This CDR3 region has 19 residues.

As for this clone: One end of the junction does not line up with germline, which may come from a read error. The chain uses TRBV7-7 and TRBJ2-5; 10 bases line up with TRBD1. Germline values: CDR1 SSHAT, CDR2 FNYEAQ (reference sequence). This CDR3 contains 15 residues. The CDR3 reads CASSARTGGKETQYF. CDR3 DNA: TGTGCTAGCAGCGCTAGGACAGGGGGAAAAGAGACCCAGTACTTC.

The chain links TRBV19 to TRBJ2-7, with TRBD1 identical over 7 bases. Trimming took 6 bases from V and 3 from J; bases not matched to a gene: 11. The CDR3 spans 15 residues. CDR1 is LNHDA and CDR2 is SQIVND in the germline V gene (reference sequence). The CDR3 spells CASSSGRDRVYEQYF. The CDR3 bases are TGTGCCAGTAGCTCCGGACGCGACAGGGTCTACGAGCAGTACTTC.

This clone was detected a few times. J is TRBJ1-1 and V is TRBV4-3, with a weak D call TRBD1 (6 bases). The V end was cut by 0 bases, the J end by 0 bases, with 11 bases between. Germline CDR1 is LGHNA and CDR2 is YSLEER. CDR3 length: 16 residues. This chain's CDR3 is CASSQELKGVNTEAFF. CDR3 DNA: TGCGCCAGCAGCCAAGAGCTTAAGGGGGTGAACACTGAAGCTTTCTTT.

The chain couples TRBV5-1 to TRBJ2-3; TRBD2 matches at 11 bases. The V segment lost 3 bases and the J segment 5 bases; nucleotides outside the gene matches: 5. CDR1 SGHRS and CDR2 YFSETQ come from the germline V gene. The CDR3 loop spans 15 amino acids. The CDR3 DNA reads as TGCGCCAGCAGCTGGACCGGGACTAGCGGAGATACGCAGTATTTT. Translating gives CASSWTGTSGDTQYF.

This chain links TRBV10-3 with TRBJ2-3; 12 bases fit TRBD2. Trimming cost V 8 bases and J 7 bases; bases outside gene matches: 13. CDR3 size: 16 residues. CDR1 and CDR2 (germline): ENHRY, SYGVKD. CDR3 coding DNA: TGTGCCATCCTCGAGTTTACTAGCGGGAGGTCGCATACGCAGTATTTT. This encodes CAILEFTSGRSHTQYF.

The CDR3, as DNA: TGTGCCAGCAGTCGGGACGGACTAGCGGGAGTCACCGGGGAGCTGTTTTTT. Translating it yields CASSRDGLAGVTGELFF. V and J are TRBV6-6 and TRBJ2-2; 13 nucleotides match TRBD2. This CDR3 contains 17 residues. In germline, CDR1 is MNHNY, CDR2 SVGAGI (reference sequence). J lost 4 bases, V lost 5 bases, and 7 bases had no gene match.

The chain employs TRBV7-3 and TRBJ1-3; 8 bases are a match to TRBD1. V shed 2 bases and J 2 bases; nucleotides not matched to a gene: 2. Germline V lookup: CDR1 SGHTA, CDR2 FQGTGA. The CDR3 contains 15 residues. The DNA of the CDR3 is TGTGCCAGCAGCTTAGAACAGGGGGCTGGAAACACCATATATTTT. It codes for CASSLEQGAGNTIYF.

This chain links TRBV28 with TRBJ2-7; 13 bases align to TRBD2. CDR1 and CDR2 (germline): MDHEN, SYDVKM. Germline trimming cut 2 bases from V and 3 bases from J; bases unmatched to any gene: 16. The CDR3 sequence is 20 residues long. The CDR3 bases are TGTGCCAGCAGTTTAAAGTGGAGACTAGCGGGAGGCCACAACGACTACGAGCAGTACTTC. Translating it yields CASSLKWRLAGGHNDYEQYF.

The count of this clone is one. CDR3 amino acids: CASQDTLGVGSYNEQFF. The CDR3 DNA reads TGCGCCAGCCAAGACACCCTGGGAGTAGGCTCCTACAATGAGCAGTTCTTC. The gene calls are TRBV5-1 and TRBJ2-1; D might be TRBD2 (5 bases). Germline V gene sequence: CDR1 SGHRS, CDR2 YFSETQ. Deletions cut 7 bases from V and 0 bases from J, with 20 bases between. CDR3 size: 17 residues.

The chain recombines TRBV12-5 with TRBJ2-1; TRBD1 might be the D (5 bases). The V and J ends lost 4 bases and 8 bases respectively, with 9 bases between them. Germline CDR1 and CDR2: LGHNT and FRNRAP. The CDR3 loop spans 12 amino acids. This chain's CDR3 is CASGSTEDEQFF. The DNA for the CDR3 is TGTGCTAGTGGTTCGACAGAGGATGAGCAGTTCTTC.

This sequence joins TRBV27 and TRBJ1-5, with 8 bases lining up with TRBD1. This CDR3 has 15 amino acids. From germline, CDR1 is MNHEY and CDR2 SMNVEV (reference sequence). V was clipped by 2 bases and J by 7 bases; unmatched bases: 7. In nucleotides, the CDR3 is TGTGCCAGCAGTTTAGGGCCCACAGGGGGACAGCCCCAGCATTTT. It codes for CASSLGPTGGQPQHF.